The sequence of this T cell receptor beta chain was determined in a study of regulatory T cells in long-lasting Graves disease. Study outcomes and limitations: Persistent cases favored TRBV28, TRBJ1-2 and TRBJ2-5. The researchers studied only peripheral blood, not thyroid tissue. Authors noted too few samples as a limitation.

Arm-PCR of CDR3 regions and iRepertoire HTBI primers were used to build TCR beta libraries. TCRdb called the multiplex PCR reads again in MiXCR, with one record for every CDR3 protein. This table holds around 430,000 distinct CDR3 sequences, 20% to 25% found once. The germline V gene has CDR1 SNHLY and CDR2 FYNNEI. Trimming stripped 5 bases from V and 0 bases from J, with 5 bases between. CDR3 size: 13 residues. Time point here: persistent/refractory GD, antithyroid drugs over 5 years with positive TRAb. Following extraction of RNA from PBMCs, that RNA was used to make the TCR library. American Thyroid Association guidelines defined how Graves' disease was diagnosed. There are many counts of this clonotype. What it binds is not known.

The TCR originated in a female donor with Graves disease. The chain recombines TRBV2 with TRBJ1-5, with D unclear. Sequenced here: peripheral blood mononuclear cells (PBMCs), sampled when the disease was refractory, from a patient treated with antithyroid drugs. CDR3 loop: CASSPNSNQPQHF. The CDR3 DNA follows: TGTGCCAGCAGTCCAAATAGCAATCAGCCCCAGCATTTT.